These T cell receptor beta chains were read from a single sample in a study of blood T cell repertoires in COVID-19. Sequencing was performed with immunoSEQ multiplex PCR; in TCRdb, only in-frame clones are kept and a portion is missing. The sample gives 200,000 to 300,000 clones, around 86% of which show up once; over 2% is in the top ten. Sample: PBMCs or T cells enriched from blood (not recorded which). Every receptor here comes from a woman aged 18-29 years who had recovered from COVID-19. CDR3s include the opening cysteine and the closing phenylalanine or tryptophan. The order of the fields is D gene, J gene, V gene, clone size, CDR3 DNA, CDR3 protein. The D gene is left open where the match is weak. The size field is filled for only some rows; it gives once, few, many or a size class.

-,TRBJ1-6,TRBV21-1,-,TGTGCCAGCGCGGGACGGTCTTATAATTCACCCCTCCACTTT,CASAGRSYNSPLHF
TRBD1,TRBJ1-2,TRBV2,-,TGTGCCAGCAGCGCTGACAGGGTTTTATATGGCTACACCTTC,CASSADRVLYGYTF
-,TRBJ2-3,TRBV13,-,TGTGCCAGCAGCTTAAATGAAGGAACAGGTCCAGATACGCAGTATTTT,CASSLNEGTGPDTQYF
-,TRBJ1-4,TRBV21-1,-,TGTGCCAGCAGCATTCCTTTGTGGCGGTTTAATGAAAAACTGTTTTTT,CASSIPLWRFNEKLFF
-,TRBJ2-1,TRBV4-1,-,TGCGCCAGCAGCCAAGGGCCCGGGGATGAGCAGTTCTTC,CASSQGPGDEQFF
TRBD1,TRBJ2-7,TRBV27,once,TGTGCCAGCAGCCCGAACAGGGGGCTCTACGAGCAGTACTTC,CASSPNRGLYEQYF
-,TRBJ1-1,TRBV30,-,TGTGCCTGGAGTCGGGGGGGGGACACTGAAGCTTTCTTT,CAWSRGGDTEAFF
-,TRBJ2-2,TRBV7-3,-,TGTGCCAGCAGCTTTACGGGAGAGCCTTACACCGGGGAGCTGTTTTTT,CASSFTGEPYTGELFF
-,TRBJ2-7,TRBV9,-,TGTGCCAGCAGCGTAGAGCGGGACACCTTCCTCGAGCAGTACTTC,CASSVERDTFLEQYF
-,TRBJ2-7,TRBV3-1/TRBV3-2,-,TGTGCCAGCAGCCAAGGGACTACACCCGAGCAGTACTTC,CASSQGTTPEQYF
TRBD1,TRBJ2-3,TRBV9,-,TGTGCCAGCAGCGTAAATCCCGCATCGCAACAGGGGGGTACGCAGTATTTT,CASSVNPASQQGGTQYF
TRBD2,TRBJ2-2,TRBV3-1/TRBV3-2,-,TGTGCCAGCAGCCCCCTGCGGGGGGCCGCCGGGGAGCTGTTTTTT,CASSPLRGAAGELFF
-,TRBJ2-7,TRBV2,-,TGTACCAGCATGGCAGCCTACGAGCAGTACTTC,CTSMAAYEQYF
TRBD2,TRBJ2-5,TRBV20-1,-,TGCAGTGCTAGTAGGGGTGGCAGCCCGGGGGGAGAGACCCAGTACTTC,CSASRGGSPGGETQYF
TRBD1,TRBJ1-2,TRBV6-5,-,TGTGCCAGCAGTCTGGACAGGGTAGGTGGCTACACCTTC,CASSLDRVGGYTF
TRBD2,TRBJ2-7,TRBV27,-,TGTGCCAGCAGCCTCCAGGGACTAGCGGGAGCCTACGAGCAGTACTTC,CASSLQGLAGAYEQYF
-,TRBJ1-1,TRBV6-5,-,TGTGCCAGCAGCCCAATTAGGGGCACTGAAGCTTTCTTT,CASSPIRGTEAFF
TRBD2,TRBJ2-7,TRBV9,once,TGTGCCAGCAGCGGTCGACTAGCGGACTACGAGCAGTACTTC,CASSGRLADYEQYF
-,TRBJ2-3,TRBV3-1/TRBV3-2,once,TGTGCCAGCAGCCAAGGACATGGCACAGATACGCAGTATTTT,CASSQGHGTDTQYF
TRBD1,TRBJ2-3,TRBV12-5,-,TGTGCTAGTGGTTTGGTACAGGGGATGCCAGATACGCAGTATTTT,CASGLVQGMPDTQYF
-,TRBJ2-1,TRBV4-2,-,TGTGCCAGCAGCCACACCAGACTGACCAATGAGCAGTTCTTC,CASSHTRLTNEQFF
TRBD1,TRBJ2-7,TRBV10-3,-,TGTGCCACCGGGACAGGGGGTGGATACGAGCAGTACTTC,CATGTGGGYEQYF
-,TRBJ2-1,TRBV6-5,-,TGTGCCAGCAGTTACGGCGGGTCCGGTGAGCAGTTCTTC,CASSYGGSGEQFF
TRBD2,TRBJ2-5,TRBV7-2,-,TGTGCCAGCAGCTTAGTTGGCGGGGGGCCTCAAGAGACCCAGTACTTC,CASSLVGGGPQETQYF
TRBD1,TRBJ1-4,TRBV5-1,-,TGCGCCAGCAGCCCCTGGACAGGGGATGGGGAAGAACTGTTTTTT,CASSPWTGDGEELFF